The TCR beta chain under discussion was sequenced for a study of CD8 T cells in Susac syndrome. V shed 3 bases and J shed 0 bases, with 12 bases lying between them. Germline CDR1 and CDR2: DFQATT and SNEGSKA (reference sequence). The CDR3 has 15 amino acids. Roughly 0.45 to 1 ug RNA was reverse transcribed with random hexamers. TCRdb re-called the immunoSEQ multiplex PCR reads through MiXCR, storing one row per CDR3 protein. Of about 120,000 distinct CDR3 sequences listed, around 96% are singletons. The receptor was isolated from a human donor with Susac syndrome. The chain employs TRBV20-1 and TRBJ2-4; D is unresolved. Sequenced sample: CD4+ T cells from PBMCs. The CDR3 loop is CSARDKVAAKNIQYF. The CDR3 nucleotides are TGCAGTGCTAGGGATAAAGTCGCAGCCAAAAACATTCAGTACTTC.